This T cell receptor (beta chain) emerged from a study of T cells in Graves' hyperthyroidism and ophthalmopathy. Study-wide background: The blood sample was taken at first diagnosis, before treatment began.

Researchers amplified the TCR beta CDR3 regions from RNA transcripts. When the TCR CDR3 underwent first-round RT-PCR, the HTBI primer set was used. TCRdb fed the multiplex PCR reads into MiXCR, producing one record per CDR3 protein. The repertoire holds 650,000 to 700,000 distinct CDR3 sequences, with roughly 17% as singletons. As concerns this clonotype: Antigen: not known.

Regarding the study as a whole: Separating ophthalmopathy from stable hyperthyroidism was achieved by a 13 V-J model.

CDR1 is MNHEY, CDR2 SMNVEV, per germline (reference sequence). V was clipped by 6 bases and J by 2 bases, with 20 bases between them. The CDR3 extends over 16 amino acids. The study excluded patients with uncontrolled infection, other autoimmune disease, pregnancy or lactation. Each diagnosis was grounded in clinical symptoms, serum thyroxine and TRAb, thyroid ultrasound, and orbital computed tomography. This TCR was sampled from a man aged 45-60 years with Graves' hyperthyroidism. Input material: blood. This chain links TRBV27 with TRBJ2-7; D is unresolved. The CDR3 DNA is TGTGCCAGCAGCCCTATCCTAGACAAGGTTACCTACGAGCAGTACTTC. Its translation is CASSPILDKVTYEQYF.